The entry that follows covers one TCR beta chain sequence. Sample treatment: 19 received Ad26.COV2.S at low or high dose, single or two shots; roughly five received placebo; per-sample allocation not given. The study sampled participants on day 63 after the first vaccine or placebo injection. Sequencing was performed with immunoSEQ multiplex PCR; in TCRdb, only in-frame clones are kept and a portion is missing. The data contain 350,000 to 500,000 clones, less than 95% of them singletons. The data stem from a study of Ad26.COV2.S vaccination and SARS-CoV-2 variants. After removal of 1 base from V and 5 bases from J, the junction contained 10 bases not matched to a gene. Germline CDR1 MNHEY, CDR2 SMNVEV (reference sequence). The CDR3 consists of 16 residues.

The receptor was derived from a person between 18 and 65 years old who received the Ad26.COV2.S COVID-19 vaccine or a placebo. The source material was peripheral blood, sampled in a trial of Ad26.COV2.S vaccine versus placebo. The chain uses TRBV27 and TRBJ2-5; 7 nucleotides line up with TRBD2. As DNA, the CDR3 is TGTGCCAGCAGTTTATTCGCGGGAGTTTGGGGGGAGACCCAGTACTTC. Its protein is CASSLFAGVWGETQYF.